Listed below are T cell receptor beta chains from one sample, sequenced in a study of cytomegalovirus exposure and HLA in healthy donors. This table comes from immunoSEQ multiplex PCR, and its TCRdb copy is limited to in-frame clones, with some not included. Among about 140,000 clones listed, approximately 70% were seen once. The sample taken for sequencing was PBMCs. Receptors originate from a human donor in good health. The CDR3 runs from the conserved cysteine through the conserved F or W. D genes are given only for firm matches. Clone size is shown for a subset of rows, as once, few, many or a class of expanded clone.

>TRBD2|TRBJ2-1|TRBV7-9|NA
TGTGCCAGCAGCCCCACTAGCGGGAACTACAATGAGCAGTTCTTC
CASSPTSGNYNEQFF
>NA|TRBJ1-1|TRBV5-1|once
TGCGCCAGCAGCAATCTCGGGGGGGAACAGGGAGCTGAAGCTTTCTTT
CASSNLGGEQGAEAFF
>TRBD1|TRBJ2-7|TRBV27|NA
TGTGCCAGCAGTTTAGGTGGGACAGCCTACGAGCAGTACTTC
CASSLGGTAYEQYF
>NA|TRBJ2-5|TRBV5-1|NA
TGCGCCAGCAGTCACGACAGCCAAGAGACCCAGTACTTC
CASSHDSQETQYF
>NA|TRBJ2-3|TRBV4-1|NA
TGCGCCAGCATGGCTTACGGGAGCACAGATACGCAGTATTTT
CASMAYGSTDTQYF
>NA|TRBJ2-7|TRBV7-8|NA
TGTGCCAGCAGCTTAGTCGCCCCGGGATCGAAGGAGCAGTACTTC
CASSLVAPGSKEQYF
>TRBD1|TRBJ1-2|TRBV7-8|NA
TGTGCCAGCAGCTTAGGGAGGACAGGGAGTGGCTACACCTTC
CASSLGRTGSGYTF
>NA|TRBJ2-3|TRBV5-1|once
TGCGCCAGCAGCTTGGACTCCCCTTCCCTGGATACGCAGTATTTT
CASSLDSPSLDTQYF
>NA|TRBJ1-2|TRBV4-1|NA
TGCGCCAGCAGCCAAGCGGGGGGCTCAAGGGGAGGCTACACCTTC
CASSQAGGSRGGYTF
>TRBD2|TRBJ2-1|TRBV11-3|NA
TGTGCCAGCAGCTTAGCCGGATATGGGACTAGCGGGAGAAATGAGCAGTTCTTC
CASSLAGYGTSGRNEQFF
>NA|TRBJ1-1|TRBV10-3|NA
TGTGCCATCAGGACAGGAGGAGGAACTGAAGCTTTCTTT
CAIRTGGGTEAFF
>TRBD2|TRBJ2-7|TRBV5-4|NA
TGTGCCAGCAGCTTGGGGGGGACTAGCGGTATCTACGGGCAGTACTTC
CASSLGGTSGIYGQYF
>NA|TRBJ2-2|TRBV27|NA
TGTGCCAGCAGTTTAGACGGGAGACTGAACACCGGGGAGCTGTTTTTT
CASSLDGRLNTGELFF
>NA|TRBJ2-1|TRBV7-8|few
TGTGCCAGCAGGGGGTGGAGGGGCCCCAGCAATGAGCAGTTCTTC
CASRGWRGPSNEQFF
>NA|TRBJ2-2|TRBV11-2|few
TGTGCCAGCAGCTTAGCGGGAGTGAACACCGGGGAGCTGTTTTTT
CASSLAGVNTGELFF
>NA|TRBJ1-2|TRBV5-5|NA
TGTGCCAGCAGCTTGGGGGGGGTCTATGGCTACACCTTC
CASSLGGVYGYTF